The clone carrying this T cell receptor beta chain was counted at least ten times. Its specificity is not known. The sample belongs to a study of T cells in Graves' hyperthyroidism and ophthalmopathy. General study points: Among thyroid clonotypes expanded above 0.001, most also appeared in blood.

The investigators amplified TCR beta CDR3 regions from RNA transcripts. A first-round RT-PCR of the TCR CDR3 used the HTBI primer set. TCRdb itself ran the multiplex PCR reads through MiXCR, one entry per CDR3 protein. In the table there are roughly 290,000 distinct CDR3 sequences, more than 10% of which are singletons. Clinical symptoms, serum thyroxine, TRAb, thyroid ultrasound and orbital computed tomography informed diagnoses. The TCR was taken from a woman aged 25 to 45 with Graves' hyperthyroidism that later progressed to Graves' ophthalmopathy. Sequenced: blood.

CDR3 nucleotide sequence: TGTGCCAGCAGCGTAAGTCGGGTGGGCAGTCGCTACGAGCAGTACTTC. Protein product: CASSVSRVGSRYEQYF. This chain uses TRBV14 with TRBJ2-7; D not certain. From germline, CDR1 is SGHDN and CDR2 FVKESK. The CDR3 totals 16 residues. The germline V and J ends were trimmed by 5 bases and 3 bases, with 20 bases remaining between them.